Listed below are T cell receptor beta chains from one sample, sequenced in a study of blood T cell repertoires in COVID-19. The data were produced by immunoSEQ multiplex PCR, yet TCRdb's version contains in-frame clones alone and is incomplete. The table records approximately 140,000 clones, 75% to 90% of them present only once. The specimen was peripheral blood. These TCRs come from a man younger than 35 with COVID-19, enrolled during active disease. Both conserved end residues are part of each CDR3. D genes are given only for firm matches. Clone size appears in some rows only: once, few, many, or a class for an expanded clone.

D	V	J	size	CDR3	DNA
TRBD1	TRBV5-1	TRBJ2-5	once	CASSSLDRGNQETQYF	TGCGCCAGCAGCTCCCTGGACAGGGGGAACCAAGAGACCCAGTACTTC
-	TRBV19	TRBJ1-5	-	CASSRWGVSQPQHF	TGTGCCAGTAGTCGATGGGGGGTGAGTCAGCCCCAGCATTTT
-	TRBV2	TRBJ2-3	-	CASITGVTDTQYF	TGTGCCAGCATTACGGGGGTCACAGATACGCAGTATTTT
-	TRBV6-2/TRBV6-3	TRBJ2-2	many	CASSLPYGTGELFF	TGTGCCAGCAGCCTTCCATACGGCACCGGGGAGCTGTTTTTT
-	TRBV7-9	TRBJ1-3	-	CASSSPVKGAGNTIYF	TGTGCCAGCAGCTCCCCCGTGAAAGGGGCAGGAAACACCATATATTTT
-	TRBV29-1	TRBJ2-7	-	CSVEEWASVTYEQYF	TGCAGCGTTGAAGAATGGGCTAGCGTTACCTACGAGCAGTACTTC
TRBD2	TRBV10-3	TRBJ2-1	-	CAISDDSGRLYNEQFF	TGTGCCATCAGTGACGATAGCGGGAGGCTCTACAATGAGCAGTTCTTC
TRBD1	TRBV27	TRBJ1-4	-	CASSLATGGNEKLFF	TGTGCCAGCAGTTTAGCGACAGGGGGGAATGAAAAACTGTTTTTT
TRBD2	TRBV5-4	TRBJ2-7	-	CASRNLAGDRYEQYF	TGTGCCAGCAGGAACCTAGCGGGAGACCGCTACGAGCAGTACTTC
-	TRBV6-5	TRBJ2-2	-	CASRGGLNTGELFF	TGTGCCAGCAGGGGGGGTCTGAACACCGGGGAGCTGTTTTTT
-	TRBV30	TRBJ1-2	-	CAWGSYYGYTF	TGTGCCTGGGGTAGCTACTATGGCTACACCTTC
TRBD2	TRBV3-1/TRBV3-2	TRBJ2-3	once	CASSRTGTRGSLAQYF	TGTGCCAGCAGTCGCACCGGGACTAGGGGATCTCTTGCGCAGTATTTT
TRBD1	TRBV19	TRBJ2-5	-	CASSTRDREGGETQYF	TGTGCCAGTAGTACCCGGGACAGGGAAGGAGGGGAGACCCAGTACTTC
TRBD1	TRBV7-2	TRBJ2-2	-	CASGWDSTGELFF	TGTGCCAGCGGGTGGGACAGCACCGGGGAGCTGTTTTTT
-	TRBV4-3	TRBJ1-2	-	CASSQVLGTIYGYTF	TGCGCCAGCAGCCAAGTTTTGGGCACCATCTATGGCTACACCTTC
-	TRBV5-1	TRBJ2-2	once	CASSSSLMGGELFF	TGCGCCAGCAGTTCTAGTCTGATGGGCGGGGAGCTGTTTTTT
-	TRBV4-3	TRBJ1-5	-	CASSQDFAEPQHF	TGCGCCAGCAGCCAAGATTTCGCAGAGCCCCAGCATTTT
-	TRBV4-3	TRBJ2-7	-	CASSQVVRAQVSYEQYF	TGCGCCAGCAGCCAAGTGGTACGCGCACAGGTCTCCTACGAGCAGTACTTC
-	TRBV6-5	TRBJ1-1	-	CASSYTGLDTEAFF	TGTGCCAGCAGTTACACAGGGCTGGACACTGAAGCTTTCTTT
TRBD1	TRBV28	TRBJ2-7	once	CASRPTGTGNYEQYF	TGTGCCAGCAGGCCTACCGGGACAGGTAACTACGAGCAGTACTTC
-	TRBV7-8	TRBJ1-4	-	CASSLVAGAGEKLFF	TGTGCCAGCAGCTTAGTGGCGGGGGCGGGGGAAAAACTGTTTTTT
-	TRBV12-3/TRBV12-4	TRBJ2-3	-	CASSRGSTDTQYF	TGTGCCAGCTCGCGGGGTAGCACAGATACGCAGTATTTT
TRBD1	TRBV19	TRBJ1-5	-	CASSMTGTGLEPQHF	TGTGCCAGTAGTATGACGGGGACAGGGTTGGAGCCCCAGCATTTT
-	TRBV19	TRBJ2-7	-	CASRQGYEQYF	TGTGCCAGTAGACAGGGCTACGAGCAGTACTTC
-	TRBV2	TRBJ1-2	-	CASSSLGQGDGYTF	TGTGCCAGCAGTTCGCTGGGCCAGGGCGATGGCTACACCTTC
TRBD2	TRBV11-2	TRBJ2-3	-	CASSPIAGGETDTQYF	TGTGCCAGCAGCCCCATAGCGGGAGGGGAGACAGATACGCAGTATTTT
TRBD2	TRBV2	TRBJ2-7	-	CASGLAGVTSYEQYF	TGTGCCAGCGGACTAGCGGGTGTTACCTCCTACGAGCAGTACTTC
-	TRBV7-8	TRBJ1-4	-	CASRVTRAANEKLFF	TGTGCCAGCAGGGTGACGAGGGCGGCTAATGAAAAACTGTTTTTT
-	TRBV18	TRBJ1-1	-	CASSPRGGGGFTEAFF	TGTGCCAGCTCACCACGGGGAGGAGGAGGGTTCACTGAAGCTTTCTTT
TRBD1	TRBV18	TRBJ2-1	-	CASSLQGEQQFF	TGTGCCAGCTCACTTCAGGGGGAACAGCAGTTCTTC
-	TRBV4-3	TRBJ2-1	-	CASSQGSFDTTYNEQFF	TGCGCCAGCAGCCAAGGAAGCTTTGACACCACCTACAATGAGCAGTTCTTC
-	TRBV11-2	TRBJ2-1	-	CASSRSQSPSVYNEQFF	TGTGCCAGCAGCCGAAGCCAGAGCCCCAGCGTCTACAATGAGCAGTTCTTC
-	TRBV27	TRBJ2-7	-	CASSSPMGRGYEQYF	TGTGCCAGCAGTTCCCCAATGGGCAGGGGATACGAGCAGTACTTC
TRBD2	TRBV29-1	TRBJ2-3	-	CSGEGTSGRIGTDTQYF	TGCAGCGGAGAGGGGACTAGCGGGAGAATTGGCACAGATACGCAGTATTTT
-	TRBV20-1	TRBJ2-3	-	CSASAIGGASTDTQYF	TGCAGTGCTAGTGCGATTGGTGGGGCTAGCACAGATACGCAGTATTTT
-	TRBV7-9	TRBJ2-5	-	CASSLRVKETQYF	TGTGCCAGCAGCTTAAGAGTTAAAGAGACCCAGTACTTC
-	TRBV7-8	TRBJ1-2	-	CASSPVPGVNYGYTF	TGTGCCAGCAGCCCAGTTCCCGGGGTTAACTATGGCTACACCTTC
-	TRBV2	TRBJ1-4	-	CASSELRIFNEKLFF	TGTGCCAGCAGTGAACTTAGAATCTTTAATGAAAAACTGTTTTTT
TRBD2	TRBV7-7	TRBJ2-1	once	CASSLAVSSYNEQFF	TGTGCTAGCAGCCTAGCGGTTAGCTCCTACAATGAGCAGTTCTTC